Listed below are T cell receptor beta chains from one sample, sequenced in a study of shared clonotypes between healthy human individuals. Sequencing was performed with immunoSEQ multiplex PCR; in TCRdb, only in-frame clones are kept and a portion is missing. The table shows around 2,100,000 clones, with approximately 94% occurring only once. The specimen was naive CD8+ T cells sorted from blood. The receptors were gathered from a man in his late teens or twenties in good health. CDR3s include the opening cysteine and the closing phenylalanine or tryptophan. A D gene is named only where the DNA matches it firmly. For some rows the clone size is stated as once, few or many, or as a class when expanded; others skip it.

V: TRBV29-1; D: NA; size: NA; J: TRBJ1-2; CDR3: CSGRDLYGYTF; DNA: TGCAGCGGGAGGGATCTCTATGGCTACACCTTC
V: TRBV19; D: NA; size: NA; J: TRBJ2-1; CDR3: CASSMSASVVYNEQFF; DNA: TGTGCCAGTAGTATGTCGGCTAGCGTAGTGTACAATGAGCAGTTCTTC
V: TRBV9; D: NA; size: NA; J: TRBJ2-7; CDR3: CASSAVHGYEQYF; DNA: TGTGCCAGCAGCGCCGTCCATGGCTACGAGCAGTACTTC
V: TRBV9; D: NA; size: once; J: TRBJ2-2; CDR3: CASSSGTGELFF; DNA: TGTGCCAGCAGCTCGGGGACCGGGGAGCTGTTTTTT
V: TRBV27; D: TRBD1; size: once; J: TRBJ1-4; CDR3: CASSFSPGGIEKLFF; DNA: TGTGCCAGCAGTTTCTCCCCAGGGGGGATTGAAAAACTGTTTTTT
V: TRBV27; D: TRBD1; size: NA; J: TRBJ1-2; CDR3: CASSLGVGTGYYGYTF; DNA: TGTGCCAGCAGTTTAGGTGTGGGGACAGGTTACTATGGCTACACCTTC
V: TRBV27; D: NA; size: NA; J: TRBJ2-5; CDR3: CASMKMYQETQYF; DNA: TGTGCCAGCATGAAGATGTACCAAGAGACCCAGTACTTC
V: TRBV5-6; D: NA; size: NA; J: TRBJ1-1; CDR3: CASSKTGSTEAFF; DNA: TGTGCCAGCTCAAAAACGGGAAGCACTGAAGCTTTCTTT
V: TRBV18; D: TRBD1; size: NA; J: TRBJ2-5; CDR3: CASSPIQGASKETQYF; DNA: TGTGCCAGCTCACCAATTCAGGGGGCGAGCAAAGAGACCCAGTACTTC
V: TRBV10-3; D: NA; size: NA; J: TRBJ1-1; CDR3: CAIRGEGVANTEAFF; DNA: TGTGCCATCAGGGGAGAAGGGGTCGCGAACACTGAAGCTTTCTTT
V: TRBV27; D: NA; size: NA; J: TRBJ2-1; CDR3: CASSPSIRNEQFF; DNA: TGTGCCAGCAGCCCTTCGATTAGGAATGAGCAGTTCTTC
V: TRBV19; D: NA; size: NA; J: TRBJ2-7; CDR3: CASSPVLGAYEQYF; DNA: TGTGCCAGTAGTCCTGTATTAGGGGCCTACGAGCAGTACTTC
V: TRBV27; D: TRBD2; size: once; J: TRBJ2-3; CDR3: CASSSRGSTDTQYF; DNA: TGTGCCAGCAGTTCGCGGGGGAGCACAGATACGCAGTATTTT
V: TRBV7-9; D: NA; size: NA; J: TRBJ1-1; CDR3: CASSLSTGYTEAFF; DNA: TGTGCCAGCAGCCTAAGTACAGGGTACACTGAAGCTTTCTTT
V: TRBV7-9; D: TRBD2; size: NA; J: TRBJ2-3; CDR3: CASSLLAGGSTDTQYF; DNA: TGTGCCAGCAGCTTATTGGCGGGGGGGTCCACAGATACGCAGTATTTT
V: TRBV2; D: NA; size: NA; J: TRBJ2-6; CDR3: CASRGAGANVLTF; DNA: TGTGCGAGCAGGGGTGCTGGGGCCAACGTCCTGACTTTC
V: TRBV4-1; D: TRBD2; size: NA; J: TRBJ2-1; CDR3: CASSQDYTGGPNNEQFF; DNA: TGCGCCAGCAGCCAAGATTACACGGGGGGGCCAAACAATGAGCAGTTCTTC
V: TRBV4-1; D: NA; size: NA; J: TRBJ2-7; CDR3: CASSPDVTFIYEQYF; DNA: TGCGCCAGCAGCCCAGATGTGACATTCATCTACGAGCAGTACTTC
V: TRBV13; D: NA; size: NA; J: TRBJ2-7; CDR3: CASSGGAYEQYF; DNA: TGTGCCAGCAGCGGTGGGGCCTACGAGCAGTACTTC
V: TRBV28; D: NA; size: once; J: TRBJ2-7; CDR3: CASSFSVSSSYEQYF; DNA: TGTGCCAGCAGTTTTTCGGTATCATCCTCCTACGAGCAGTACTTC
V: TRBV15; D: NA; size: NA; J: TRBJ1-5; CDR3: CATETGYSNQPQHF; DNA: TGTGCCACCGAAACAGGCTATAGCAATCAGCCCCAGCATTTT
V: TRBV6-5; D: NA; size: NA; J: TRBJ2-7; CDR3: CASSYSAGRAVYEQYF; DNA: TGTGCCAGCAGTTACTCGGCGGGAAGGGCGGTCTACGAGCAGTACTTC
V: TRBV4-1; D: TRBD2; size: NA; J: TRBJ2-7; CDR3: CASSQGMEGTSGYEQYF; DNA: TGCGCCAGCAGCCAAGGAATGGAGGGGACTAGCGGGTACGAGCAGTACTTC
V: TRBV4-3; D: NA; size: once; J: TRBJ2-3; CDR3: CASSRAVGPDTQYF; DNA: TGCGCCAGCAGCCGAGCGGTGGGCCCAGATACGCAGTATTTT
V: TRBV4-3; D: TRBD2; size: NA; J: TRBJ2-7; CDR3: CASSQETSGSGYEQYF; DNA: TGCGCCAGCAGCCAAGAGACTAGCGGGAGTGGGTACGAGCAGTACTTC
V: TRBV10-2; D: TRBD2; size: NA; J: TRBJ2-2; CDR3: CASSEGSGSLTNTGELFF; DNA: TGCGCCAGCAGTGAGGGAAGCGGGAGCCTTACGAACACCGGGGAGCTGTTTTTT
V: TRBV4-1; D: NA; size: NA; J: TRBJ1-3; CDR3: CASSQRRSGNTIYF; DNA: TGCGCCAGCAGCCAACGGCGCTCTGGAAACACCATATATTTT
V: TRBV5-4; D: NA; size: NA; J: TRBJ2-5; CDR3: CASSFDWGSRETQYF; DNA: TGTGCCAGTAGCTTCGACTGGGGGTCCCGGGAGACCCAGTACTTC
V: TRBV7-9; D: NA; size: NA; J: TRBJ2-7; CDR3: CASSSDILSYEQYF; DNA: TGTGCCAGCAGCTCGGACATACTGTCCTACGAGCAGTACTTC
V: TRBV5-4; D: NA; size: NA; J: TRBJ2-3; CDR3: CASSSGLDTQYF; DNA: TGTGCCAGCAGCTCAGGGCTAGATACGCAGTATTTT
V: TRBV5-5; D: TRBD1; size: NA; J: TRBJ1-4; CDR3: CASSLGTVNEKLFF; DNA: TGTGCCAGCAGCCTCGGGACAGTAAATGAAAAACTGTTTTTT
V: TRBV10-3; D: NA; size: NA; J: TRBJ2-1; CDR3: CAISPGQNNEQFF; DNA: TGTGCCATCAGCCCGGGCCAAAACAATGAGCAGTTCTTC
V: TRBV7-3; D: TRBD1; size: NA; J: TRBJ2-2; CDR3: CASSLTGWGTGKNTGELFF; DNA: TGTGCCAGCAGCTTAACGGGTTGGGGGACAGGGAAGAACACCGGGGAGCTGTTTTTT
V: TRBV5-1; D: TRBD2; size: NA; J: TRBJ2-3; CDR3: CASSLEVTAGADTQYF; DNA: TGCGCCAGCAGCTTGGAGGTGACAGCGGGGGCAGATACGCAGTATTTT
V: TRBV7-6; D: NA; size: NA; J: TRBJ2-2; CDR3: CASSTRRNTGELFF; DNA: TGTGCCAGCAGCACGCGGAGGAACACCGGGGAGCTGTTTTTT
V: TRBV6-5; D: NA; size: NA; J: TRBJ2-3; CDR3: CASSDGTSSTDTQYF; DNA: TGTGCCAGCAGCGACGGGACTTCCAGCACAGATACGCAGTATTTT
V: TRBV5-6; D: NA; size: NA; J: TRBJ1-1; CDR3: CASSLCLGPTCSEAFF; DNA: TGTGCCAGCAGCTTGTGTCTGGGTCCGACTTGCTCTGAAGCTTTCTTT